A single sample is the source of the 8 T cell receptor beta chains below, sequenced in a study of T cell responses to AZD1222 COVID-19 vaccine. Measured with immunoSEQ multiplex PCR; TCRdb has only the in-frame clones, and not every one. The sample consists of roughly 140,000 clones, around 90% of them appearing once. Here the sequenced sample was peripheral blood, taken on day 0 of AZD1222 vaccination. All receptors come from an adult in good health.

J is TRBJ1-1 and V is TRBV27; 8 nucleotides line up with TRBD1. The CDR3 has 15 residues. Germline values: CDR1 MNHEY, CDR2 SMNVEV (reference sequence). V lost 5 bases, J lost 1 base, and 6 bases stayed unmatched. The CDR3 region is CASSKKTGGNTEAFF. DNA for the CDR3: TGTGCCAGCAGTAAAAAAACAGGGGGGAACACTGAAGCTTTCTTT.

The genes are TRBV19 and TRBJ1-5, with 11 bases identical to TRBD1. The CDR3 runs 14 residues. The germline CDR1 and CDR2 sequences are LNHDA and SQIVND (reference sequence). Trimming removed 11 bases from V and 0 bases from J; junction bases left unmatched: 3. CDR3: CAGGQGGSNQPQHF. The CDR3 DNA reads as TGTGCCGGGGGACAGGGGGGTAGCAATCAGCCCCAGCATTTT. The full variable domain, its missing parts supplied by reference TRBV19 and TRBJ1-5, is DGGITQSPKYLFRKEGQNVTLSCEQNLNHDAMYWYRQDPGQGLRLIYYSQIVNDFQKGDIAEGYSVSREKKESFPLTVTSAQKNPTAFYLCAGGQGGSNQPQHFGDGTRLSIL.

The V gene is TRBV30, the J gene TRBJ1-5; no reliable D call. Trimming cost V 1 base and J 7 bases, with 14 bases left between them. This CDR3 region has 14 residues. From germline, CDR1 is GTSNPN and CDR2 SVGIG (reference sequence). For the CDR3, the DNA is TGTGCCTGGAGTGCGACTCAGGATGGGCAGCCCCAGCATTTT. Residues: CAWSATQDGQPQHF.

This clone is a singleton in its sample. The CDR3 DNA reads as TGTGCCAGCACCCTAAGCACAGATACGCAGTATTTT. Its translation: CASTLSTDTQYF. The chain employs TRBV6-5 and TRBJ2-3; D gene unclear. There are 12 residues in the CDR3. Between the trimmed V and J ends, which lost 7 bases and 0 bases, there was a span of 5 bases. CDR1 and CDR2 from the germline V gene are MNHEY and SVGAGI.

DNA for the CDR3: TGCAGCGTCTCCCAGGGGGGGGATGAGCAGTTCTTC. It specifies CSVSQGGDEQFF. The rearrangement joins TRBV29-1 to TRBJ2-1, with D possibly called TRBD1 or TRBD2 (7 bases each). V was clipped by 6 bases and J by 8 bases, with 14 bases between them. Germline V gene lookup returns CDR1 SQVTM and CDR2 ANQGSEA. The CDR3 extends over 12 amino acids.

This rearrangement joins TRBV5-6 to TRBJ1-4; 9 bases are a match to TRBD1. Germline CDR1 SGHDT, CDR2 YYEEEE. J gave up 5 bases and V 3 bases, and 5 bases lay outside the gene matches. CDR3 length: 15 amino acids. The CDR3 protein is CASSYPGQGNEKLFF. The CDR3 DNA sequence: TGTGCCAGCAGCTACCCGGGACAGGGAAATGAAAAACTGTTTTTT.

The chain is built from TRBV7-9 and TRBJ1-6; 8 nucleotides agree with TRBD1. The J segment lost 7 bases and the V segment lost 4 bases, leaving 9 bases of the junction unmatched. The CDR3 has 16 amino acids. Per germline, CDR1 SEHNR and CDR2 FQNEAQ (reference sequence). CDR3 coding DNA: TGTGCCAGCAGCTCCGATCCGGGACAGGACAATTCACCCCTCCACTTT. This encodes CASSSDPGQDNSPLHF. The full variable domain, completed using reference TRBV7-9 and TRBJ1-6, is DTGVSQNPRHKITKRGQNVTFRCDPISEHNRLYWYRQTLGQGPEFLTYFQNEAQLEKSRLLSDRFSAERPKGSFSTLEIQRTEQGDSAMYLCASSSDPGQDNSPLHFGNGTRLTVT.

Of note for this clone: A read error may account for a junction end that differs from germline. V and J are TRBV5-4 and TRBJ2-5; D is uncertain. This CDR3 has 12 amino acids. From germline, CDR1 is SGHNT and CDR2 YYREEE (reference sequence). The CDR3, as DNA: TGTGCCAGCAGCCATGACGAAGACCCCAAGGACTTC. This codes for CASSHDEDPKDF.